This TCR beta chain derives from a study of neoadjuvant anti-PD-1 for oral cavity cancer. Measured with immunoSEQ multiplex PCR; TCRdb has only the in-frame clones, and not every one. The repertoire holds 15,000 or so clones, with approximately 73% as singletons. The CDR3 consists of 14 residues. V was pared by 5 bases and J by 0 bases, with 10 bases between. The germline V gene encodes CDR1 LNHDA and CDR2 SQIVND (reference sequence). The sample's time point: after neoadjuvant nivolumab, at surgical resection. The patients had HPV-negative, locally advanced oral cavity squamous cell carcinoma. Sequencing was performed on PBMCs, taken after nivolumab (anti-PD-1) treatment. V is TRBV19 and J is TRBJ1-1; D ambiguous. The sequence was obtained from a person aged 35-79 years with oral cavity squamous cell carcinoma. The chain's CDR3 is CASSLTLMNTEAFF. CDR3 DNA sequence: TGTGCCAGTAGTCTAACACTGATGAACACTGAAGCTTTCTTT.